Listed here is a single T cell receptor beta chain. The CDR3 contains 18 residues. The germline gives CDR1 MGHRA, CDR2 YSYEKL. V lost 4 bases and J 0 bases, leaving 21 bases between the germline ends. This sample stems from a study of T cells in localized non-small cell lung cancer. Profiled with immunoSEQ multiplex PCR; TCRdb holds only in-frame clones, not every one. The profile shows about 4,000 clones, 20% to 30% of them singletons. The chain combines TRBV4-1 with TRBJ1-2; possibly TRBD1 for D (5 bases). This TCR derives from a man aged 40 to 75 with stage II lung adenocarcinoma. The sample in question was lung tumor tissue, obtained before any cancer treatment. The CDR3 is CASSPQGGGSRANYGYTF. In nucleotides, the CDR3 is TGCGCCAGCAGCCCCCAAGGCGGGGGTTCTAGGGCTAACTATGGCTACACCTTC.